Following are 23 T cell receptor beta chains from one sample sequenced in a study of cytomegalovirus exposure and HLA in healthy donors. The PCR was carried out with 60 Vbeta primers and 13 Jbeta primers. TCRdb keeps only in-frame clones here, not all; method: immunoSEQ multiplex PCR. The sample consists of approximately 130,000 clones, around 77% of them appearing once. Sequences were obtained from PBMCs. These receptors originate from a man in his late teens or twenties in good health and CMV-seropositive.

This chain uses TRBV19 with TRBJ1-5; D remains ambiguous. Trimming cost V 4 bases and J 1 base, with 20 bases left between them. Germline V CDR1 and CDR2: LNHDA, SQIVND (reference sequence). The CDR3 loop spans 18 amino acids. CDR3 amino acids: CASSKIPSNFWSNQPQHF. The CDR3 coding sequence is TGTGCCAGTAGTAAAATACCCTCGAACTTTTGGAGCAATCAGCCCCAGCATTTT.

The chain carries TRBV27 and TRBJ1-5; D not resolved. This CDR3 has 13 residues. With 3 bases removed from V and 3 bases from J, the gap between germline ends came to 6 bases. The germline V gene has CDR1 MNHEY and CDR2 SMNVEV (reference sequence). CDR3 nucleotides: TGTGCCAGCAGTTTTTCACTCAATCAGCCCCAGCATTTT. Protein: CASSFSLNQPQHF.

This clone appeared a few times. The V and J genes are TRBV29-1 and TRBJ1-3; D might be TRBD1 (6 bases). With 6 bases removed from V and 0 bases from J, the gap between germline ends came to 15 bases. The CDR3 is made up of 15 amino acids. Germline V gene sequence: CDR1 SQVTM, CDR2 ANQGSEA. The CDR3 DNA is TGCAGCGTCGGGGACACGCTGAGCTCTGGAAACACCATATATTTT. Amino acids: CSVGDTLSSGNTIYF. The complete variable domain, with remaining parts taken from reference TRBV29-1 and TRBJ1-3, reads SAVISQKPSRDICQRGTSLTIQCQVDSQVTMMFWYRQQPGQSLTLIATANQGSEATYESGFVIDKFPISRPNLTFSTLTVSNMSPEDSSIYLCSVGDTLSSGNTIYFGEGSWLTVV.

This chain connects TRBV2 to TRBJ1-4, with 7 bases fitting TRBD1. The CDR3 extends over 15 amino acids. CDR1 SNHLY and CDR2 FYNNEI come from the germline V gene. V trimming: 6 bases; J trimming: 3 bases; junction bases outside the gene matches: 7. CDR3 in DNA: TGTGCCAGCAGGGTAGACAGGGTCCCTAATGAAAAACTGTTTTTT. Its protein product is CASRVDRVPNEKLFF.

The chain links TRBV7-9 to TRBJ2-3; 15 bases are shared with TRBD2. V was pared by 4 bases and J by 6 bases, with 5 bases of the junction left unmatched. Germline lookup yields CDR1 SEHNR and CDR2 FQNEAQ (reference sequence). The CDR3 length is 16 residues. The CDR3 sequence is CASSSGLAGGVDTQYF. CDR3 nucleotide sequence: TGTGCCAGCAGCTCAGGACTAGCGGGGGGGGTTGATACGCAGTATTTT.

The CDR3 reads CAWSRQGWRGNTIYF. CDR3 DNA: TGTGCCTGGAGTAGACAGGGTTGGAGGGGAAACACCATATATTTT. This chain uses TRBV30 with TRBJ1-3, with 7 bases that match TRBD1. This CDR3 has 15 amino acids. V gave up 2 bases and J gave up 4 bases; unmatched junction bases: 8. Germline lookup yields CDR1 GTSNPN and CDR2 SVGIG (reference sequence). Supplemented by reference TRBV30 and TRBJ1-3, the full variable domain reads SQTIHQWPATLVQPVGSPLSLECTVEGTSNPNLYWYRQAAGRGLQLLFYSVGIGQISSEVPQNLSASRPQDRQFILSSKKLLLSDSGFYLCAWSRQGWRGNTIYFGEGSWLTVV.

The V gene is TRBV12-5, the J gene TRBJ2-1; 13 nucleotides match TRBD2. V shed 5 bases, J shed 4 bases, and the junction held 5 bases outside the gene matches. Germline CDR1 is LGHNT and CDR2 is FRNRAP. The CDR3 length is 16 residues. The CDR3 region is CASGRTSGGVYNEQFF. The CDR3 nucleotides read TGTGCTAGTGGTAGGACTAGCGGGGGTGTATACAATGAGCAGTTCTTC.

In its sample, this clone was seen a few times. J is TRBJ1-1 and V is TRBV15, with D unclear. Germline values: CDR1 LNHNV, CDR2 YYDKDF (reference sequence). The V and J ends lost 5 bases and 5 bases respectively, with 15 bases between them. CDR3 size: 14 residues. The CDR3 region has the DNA TGTGCCACCAGCTCGAGAAGGAGTGGAACTGAAGCTTTCTTT. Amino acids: CATSSRRSGTEAFF.

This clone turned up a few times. The CDR3 region is CASGTGNTEAFF. CDR3 DNA: TGTGCCAGCGGAACAGGGAACACTGAAGCTTTCTTT. This rearrangement joins TRBV27 to TRBJ1-1; D might be TRBD1 (5 bases). Trimming pared 8 bases from V and 1 base from J, leaving 8 bases between. The CDR3 sequence is 12 residues long. Germline V CDR1 and CDR2: MNHEY, SMNVEV (reference sequence).

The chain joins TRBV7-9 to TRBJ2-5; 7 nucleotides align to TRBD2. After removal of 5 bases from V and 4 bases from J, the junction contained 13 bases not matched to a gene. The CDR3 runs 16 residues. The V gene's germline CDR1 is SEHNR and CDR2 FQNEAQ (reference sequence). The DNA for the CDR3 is TGTGCCAGCAGCACAACCCACTGGCGGGAGATAGAGACCCAGTACTTC. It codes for CASSTTHWREIETQYF.

In DNA, the CDR3 is TGCGCCAGCAGCTTCCCCCCTCCAGCGGGGGATACGCAGTATTTT. Residues: CASSFPPPAGDTQYF. V usage is TRBV5-1 and J usage is TRBJ2-3, with TRBD2 identical over 7 bases. In germline, CDR1 is SGHRS, CDR2 YFSETQ. Unmatched junction bases numbered 9, after V lost 2 bases and J lost 6 bases. This CDR3 spans 15 amino acids.

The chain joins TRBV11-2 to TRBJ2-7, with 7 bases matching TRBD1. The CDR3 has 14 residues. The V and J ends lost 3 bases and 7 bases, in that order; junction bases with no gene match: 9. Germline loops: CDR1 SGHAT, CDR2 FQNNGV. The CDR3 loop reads CASSLTGQPFEQYF. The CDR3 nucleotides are TGTGCCAGCAGCTTGACAGGGCAGCCGTTTGAGCAGTACTTC.

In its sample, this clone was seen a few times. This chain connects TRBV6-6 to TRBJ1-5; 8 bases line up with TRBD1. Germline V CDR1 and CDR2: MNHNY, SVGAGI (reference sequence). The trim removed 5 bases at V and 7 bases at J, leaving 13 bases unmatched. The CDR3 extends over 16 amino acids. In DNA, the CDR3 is TGTGCCAGCAGTCTACTGGGACAGGTTCCAAGACAGCCCCAGCATTTT. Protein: CASSLLGQVPRQPQHF.

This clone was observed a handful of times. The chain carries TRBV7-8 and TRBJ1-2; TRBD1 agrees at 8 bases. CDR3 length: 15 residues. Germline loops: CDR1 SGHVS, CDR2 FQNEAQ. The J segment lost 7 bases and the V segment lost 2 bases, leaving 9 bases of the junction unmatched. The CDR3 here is CASSLLPGQAGGYTF. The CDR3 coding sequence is TGTGCCAGCAGCTTATTGCCGGGACAGGCTGGTGGCTACACCTTC.

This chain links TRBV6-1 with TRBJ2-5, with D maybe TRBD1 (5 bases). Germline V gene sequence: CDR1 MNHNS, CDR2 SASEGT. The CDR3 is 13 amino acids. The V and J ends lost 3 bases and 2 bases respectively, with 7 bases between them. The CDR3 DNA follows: TGTGCCAGCAGTGACAGGGCGCAAGAGACCCAGTACTTC. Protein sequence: CASSDRAQETQYF.

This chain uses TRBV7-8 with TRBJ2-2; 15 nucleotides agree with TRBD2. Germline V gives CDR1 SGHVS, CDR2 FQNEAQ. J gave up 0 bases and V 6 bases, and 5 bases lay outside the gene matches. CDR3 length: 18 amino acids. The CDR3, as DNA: TGTGCCAGCAGTCCCGGGACTAGCGGGAGGACGAACACCGGGGAGCTGTTTTTT. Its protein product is CASSPGTSGRTNTGELFF.

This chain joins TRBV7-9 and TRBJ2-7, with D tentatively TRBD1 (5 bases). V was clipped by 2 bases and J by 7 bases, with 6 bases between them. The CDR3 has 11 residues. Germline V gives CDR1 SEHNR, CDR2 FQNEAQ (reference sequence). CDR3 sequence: CASSLRGEQYF. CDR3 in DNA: TGTGCCAGCAGCTTAAGGGGTGAGCAGTACTTC.

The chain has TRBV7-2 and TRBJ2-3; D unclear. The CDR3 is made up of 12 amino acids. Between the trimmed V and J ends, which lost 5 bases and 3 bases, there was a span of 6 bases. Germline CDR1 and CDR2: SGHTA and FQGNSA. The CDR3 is CASSPRTDTQYF. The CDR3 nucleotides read TGTGCCAGCAGCCCCCGGACAGATACGCAGTATTTT.

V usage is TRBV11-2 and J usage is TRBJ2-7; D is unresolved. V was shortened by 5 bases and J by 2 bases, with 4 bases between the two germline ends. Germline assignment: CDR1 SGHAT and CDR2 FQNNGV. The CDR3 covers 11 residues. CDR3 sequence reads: CASSITYEQYF. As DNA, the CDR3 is TGTGCCAGCAGCATTACCTACGAGCAGTACTTC.

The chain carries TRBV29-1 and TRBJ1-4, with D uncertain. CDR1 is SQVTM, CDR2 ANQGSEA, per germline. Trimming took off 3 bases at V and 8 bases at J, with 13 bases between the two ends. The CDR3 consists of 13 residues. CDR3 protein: CSVDSPSGEKLFF. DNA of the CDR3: TGCAGCGTTGACAGCCCCTCGGGAGAAAAACTGTTTTTT.

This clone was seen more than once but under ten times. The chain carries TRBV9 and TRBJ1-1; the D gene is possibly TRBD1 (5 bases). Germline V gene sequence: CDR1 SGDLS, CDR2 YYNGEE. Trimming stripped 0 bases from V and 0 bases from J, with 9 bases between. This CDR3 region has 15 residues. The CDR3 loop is CASSVAGAMNTEAFF. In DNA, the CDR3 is TGTGCCAGCAGCGTAGCTGGGGCTATGAACACTGAAGCTTTCTTT.

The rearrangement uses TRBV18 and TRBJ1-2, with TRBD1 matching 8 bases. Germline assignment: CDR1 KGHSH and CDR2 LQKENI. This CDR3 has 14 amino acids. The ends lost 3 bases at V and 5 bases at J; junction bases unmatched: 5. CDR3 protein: CASSPGQDPYGYTF. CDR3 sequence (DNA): TGTGCCAGCTCACCGGGACAGGACCCATATGGCTACACCTTC.

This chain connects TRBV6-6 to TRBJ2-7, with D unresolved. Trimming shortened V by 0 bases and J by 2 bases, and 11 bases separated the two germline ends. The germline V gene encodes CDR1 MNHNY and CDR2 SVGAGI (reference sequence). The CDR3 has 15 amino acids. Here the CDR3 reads CASSYSRGSPYEQYF. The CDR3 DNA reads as TGTGCCAGCAGTTACTCGCGAGGCAGCCCCTACGAGCAGTACTTC.